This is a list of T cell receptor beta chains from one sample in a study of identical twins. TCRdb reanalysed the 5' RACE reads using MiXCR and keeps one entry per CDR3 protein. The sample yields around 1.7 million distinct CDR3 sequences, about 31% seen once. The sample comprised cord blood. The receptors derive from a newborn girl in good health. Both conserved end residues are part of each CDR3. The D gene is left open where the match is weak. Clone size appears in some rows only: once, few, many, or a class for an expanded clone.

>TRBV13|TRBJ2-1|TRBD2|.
CASSLFSQGLAGSGEQFF
TGTGCCAGCAGCTTATTTTCCCAAGGTCTAGCGGGGTCTGGAGAGCAGTTCTTC
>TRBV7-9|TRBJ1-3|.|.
CASSSPGRSSGNTIYF
TGTGCCAGCAGTTCCCCGGGACGAAGCTCTGGAAACACCATATATTTT
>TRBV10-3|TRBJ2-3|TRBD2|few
CAITAAGGTDTQYF
TGTGCCATCACCGCAGCGGGGGGCACAGATACGCAGTATTTT
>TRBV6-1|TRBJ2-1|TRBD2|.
CASSETSGVVNEQFF
TGTGCCAGCAGTGAGACTAGCGGGGTCGTAAATGAGCAGTTCTTC
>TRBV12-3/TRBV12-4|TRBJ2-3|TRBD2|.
CASSLLFRGGYSTDTQYF
TGTGCCAGCAGTTTACTTTTCCGCGGGGGGTATAGCACAGATACGCAGTATTTT
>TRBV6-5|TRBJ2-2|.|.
CASSYFGRTTGELFF
TGTGCCAGCAGTTACTTTGGACGGACCACCGGGGAGCTGTTTTTT
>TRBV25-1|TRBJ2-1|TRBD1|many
CASRDRVYNEQFF
TGTGCCAGCCGGGACAGGGTATACAATGAGCAGTTCTTC
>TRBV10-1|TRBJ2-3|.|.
CASRGLRTDTQYF
TGCGCCAGCAGGGGACTCAGAACAGATACGCAGTATTTT
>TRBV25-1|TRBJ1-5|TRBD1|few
CASSASQGTGNQPQHF
TGTGCCAGCAGTGCCTCACAGGGGACGGGCAATCAGCCCCAGCATTTT
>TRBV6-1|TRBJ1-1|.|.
CASRVTANTEAFF
TGTGCCAGCAGGGTGACGGCCAACACTGAAGCTTTCTTT
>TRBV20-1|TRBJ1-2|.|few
CSARTIGEYGYTF
TGCAGTGCTAGGACGATCGGAGAATATGGCTACACCTTC
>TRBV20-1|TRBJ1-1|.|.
CSITGRVNTEAFF
TGCAGTATAACCGGACGGGTGAACACTGAAGCTTTCTTT
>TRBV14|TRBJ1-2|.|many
CASSQTTDYGYTF
TGTGCCAGCAGCCAAACAACCGACTATGGCTACACCTTC
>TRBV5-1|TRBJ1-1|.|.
CASSSRTGAEAFF
TGCGCCAGCAGCTCCCGGACGGGGGCTGAAGCTTTCTTT
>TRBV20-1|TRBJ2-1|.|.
CSAKQGPNEQFF
TGCAGTGCTAAACAGGGTCCGAATGAGCAGTTCTTC
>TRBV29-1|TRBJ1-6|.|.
CSVAEGSYNSPLHF
TGCAGCGTTGCGGAAGGCTCCTATAATTCACCCCTCCACTTT
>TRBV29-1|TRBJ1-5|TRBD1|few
CSVGPGQDYSNQPQHF
TGCAGCGTTGGGCCGGGACAGGATTATAGCAATCAGCCCCAGCATTTT
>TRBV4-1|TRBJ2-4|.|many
CASSQPATKNIQYF
TGCGCCAGCAGCCAGCCCGCAACCAAAAACATTCAGTACTTC
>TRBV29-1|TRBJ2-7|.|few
CSVGNRVRTEQYF
TGCAGCGTGGGTAATAGGGTACGGACCGAGCAGTACTTC
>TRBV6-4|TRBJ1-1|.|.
CASRRSGGATNTEAFF
TGTGCCAGCAGGAGAAGTGGGGGGGCTACGAACACTGAAGCTTTCTTT
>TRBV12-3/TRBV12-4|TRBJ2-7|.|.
CASSLELLGRGYEQYF
TGTGCCAGCAGTTTAGAGCTATTGGGCAGGGGATACGAGCAGTACTTC
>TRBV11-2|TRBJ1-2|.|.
CASSLGSGTLYGYTF
TGTGCCAGCAGCTTAGGGTCGGGGACATTATATGGCTACACCTTC
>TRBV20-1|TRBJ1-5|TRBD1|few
CSALPDRINQPQHF
TGCAGTGCTTTACCGGACAGGATCAATCAGCCCCAGCATTTT
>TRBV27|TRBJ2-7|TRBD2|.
CASSMGLAGGFNEQYF
TGTGCCAGCAGTATGGGACTAGCGGGAGGCTTCAACGAGCAGTACTTC
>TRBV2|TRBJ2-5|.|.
CASTLDPSNEQYF
TGTGCCAGCACACTTGATCCCTCTAATGAGCAGTACTTC
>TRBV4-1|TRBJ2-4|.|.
CASSPVGDGKNIQYF
TGCGCCAGCAGCCCCGTAGGGGATGGCAAAAACATTCAGTACTTC
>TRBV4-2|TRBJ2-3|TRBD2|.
CASSATSRYTDTQYF
TGTGCCAGCAGCGCGACTAGCCGCTACACAGATACGCAGTATTTT
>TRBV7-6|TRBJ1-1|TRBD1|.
CASSGRRGGWTEAFF
TGTGCCAGCAGCGGTCGCAGGGGGGGATGGACTGAAGCTTTCTTT
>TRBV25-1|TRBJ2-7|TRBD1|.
CASSATGGLGYEQYF
TGTGCCAGCAGCGCTACAGGGGGCCTAGGTTACGAGCAGTACTTC
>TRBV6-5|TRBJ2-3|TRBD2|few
CASSYHGTSGSFSTDTQYF
TGTGCCAGCAGTTACCACGGGACTAGCGGGAGCTTCAGCACAGATACGCAGTATTTT
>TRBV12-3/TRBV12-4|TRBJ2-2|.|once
CASRPGVPSTGELFF
TGTGCCAGCAGGCCGGGGGTACCGAGCACCGGGGAGCTGTTTTTT
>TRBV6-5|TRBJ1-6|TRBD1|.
CASSPGQGVGSPPHF
TGTGCCAGCAGCCCGGGACAGGGAGTCGGTTCACCCCCCCACTTT
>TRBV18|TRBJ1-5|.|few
CASSLHGHISNQPQHF
TGTGCCAGCTCACTACACGGACACATTAGCAATCAGCCCCAGCATTTT
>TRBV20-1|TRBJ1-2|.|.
CSARAIANYGYTF
TGCAGTGCTCGGGCCATAGCTAACTATGGCTACACCTTC
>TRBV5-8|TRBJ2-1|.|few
CASSLVSSWSGYNEQFF
TGTGCCAGCAGCTTGGTGTCTTCCTGGTCCGGCTACAATGAGCAGTTCTTC
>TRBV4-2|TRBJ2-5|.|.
CASSPRGGISYNEQYF
TGTGCCAGCAGCCCCCGTGGGGGCATCTCCTACAATGAGCAGTACTTC
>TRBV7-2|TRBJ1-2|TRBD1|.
CASSLVPGTVSGYTF
TGTGCCAGCAGCTTAGTCCCCGGGACAGTCAGTGGCTACACCTTC
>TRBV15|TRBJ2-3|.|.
CATSRARYHPGIGDTDTQYF
TGTGCCACCAGCAGAGCGAGATACCATCCAGGGATCGGAGACACAGATACGCAGTATTTT
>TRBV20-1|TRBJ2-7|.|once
CSAWGRQSEQYF
TGCAGTGCCTGGGGAAGGCAGAGCGAGCAGTACTTC
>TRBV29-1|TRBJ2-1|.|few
CSVRPGHTRSDEQFF
TGCAGCGTTAGACCGGGCCACACTCGGTCCGATGAGCAGTTCTTC
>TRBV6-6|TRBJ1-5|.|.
CASSYDVNQPQHF
TGTGCCAGCAGTTACGATGTAAATCAGCCCCAGCATTTT
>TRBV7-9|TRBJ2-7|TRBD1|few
CASSPTGGASYEQYF
TGTGCCAGCAGCCCGACAGGGGGCGCGTCCTACGAGCAGTACTTC
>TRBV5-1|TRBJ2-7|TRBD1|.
CASSLKGQGAAYNEQYF
TGCGCCAGCAGCTTGAAGGGACAGGGGGCAGCCTACAATGAGCAGTACTTC
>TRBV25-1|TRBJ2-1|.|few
CASSERAGSRFDEQFF
TGTGCCAGCAGTGAACGGGCGGGGTCACGGTTCGATGAGCAGTTCTTC
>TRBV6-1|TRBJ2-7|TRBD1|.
CASSEAGWTGANEQYF
TGTGCCAGCAGTGAAGCCGGATGGACAGGCGCCAATGAGCAGTACTTC